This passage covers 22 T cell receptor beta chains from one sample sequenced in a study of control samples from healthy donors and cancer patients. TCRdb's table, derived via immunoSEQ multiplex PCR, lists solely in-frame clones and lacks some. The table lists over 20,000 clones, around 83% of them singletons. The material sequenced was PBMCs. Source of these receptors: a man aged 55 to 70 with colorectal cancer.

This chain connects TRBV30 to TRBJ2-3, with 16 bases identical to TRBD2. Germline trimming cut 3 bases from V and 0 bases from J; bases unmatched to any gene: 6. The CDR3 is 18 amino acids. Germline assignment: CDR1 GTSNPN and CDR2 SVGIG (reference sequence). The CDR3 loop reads CAWSAGLAGGQSTDTQYF. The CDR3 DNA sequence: TGTGCCTGGAGCGCGGGACTAGCGGGGGGGCAAAGCACAGATACGCAGTATTTT.

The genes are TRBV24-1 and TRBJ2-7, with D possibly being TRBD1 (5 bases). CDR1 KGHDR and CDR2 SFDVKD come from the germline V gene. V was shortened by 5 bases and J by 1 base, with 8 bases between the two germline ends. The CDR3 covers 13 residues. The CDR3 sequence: CATSAAGSYEQYF. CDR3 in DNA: TGTGCCACCAGTGCAGCAGGGTCCTACGAGCAGTACTTC.

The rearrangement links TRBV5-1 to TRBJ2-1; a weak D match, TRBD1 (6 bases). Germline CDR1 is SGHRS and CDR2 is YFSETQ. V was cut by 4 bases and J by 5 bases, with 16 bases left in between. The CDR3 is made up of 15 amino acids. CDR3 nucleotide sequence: TGCGCCAGCAGCCCGAGACAGGCCTTCGACAATGAGCAGTTCTTC. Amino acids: CASSPRQAFDNEQFF.

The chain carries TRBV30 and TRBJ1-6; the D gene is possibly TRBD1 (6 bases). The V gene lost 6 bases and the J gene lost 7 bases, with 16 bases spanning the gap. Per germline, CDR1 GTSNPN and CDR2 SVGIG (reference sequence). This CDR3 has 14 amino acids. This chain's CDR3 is CACENRDWNSPLHF. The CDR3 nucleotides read TGTGCCTGCGAAAACAGGGACTGGAATTCACCCCTCCACTTT.

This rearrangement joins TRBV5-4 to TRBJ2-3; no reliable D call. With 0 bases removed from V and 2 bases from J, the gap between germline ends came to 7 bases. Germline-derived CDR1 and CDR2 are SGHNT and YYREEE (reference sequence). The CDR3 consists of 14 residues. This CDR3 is CASSLVEDTDTQYF. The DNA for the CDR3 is TGTGCCAGCAGCTTGGTTGAGGACACAGATACGCAGTATTTT.

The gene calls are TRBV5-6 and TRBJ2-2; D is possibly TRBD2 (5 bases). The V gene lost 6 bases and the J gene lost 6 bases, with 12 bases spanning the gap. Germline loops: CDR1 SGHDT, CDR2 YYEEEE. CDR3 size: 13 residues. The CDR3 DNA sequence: TGTGCCAGCAATTTTCCGGGGTCCGGGGAGCTGTTTTTT. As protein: CASNFPGSGELFF.

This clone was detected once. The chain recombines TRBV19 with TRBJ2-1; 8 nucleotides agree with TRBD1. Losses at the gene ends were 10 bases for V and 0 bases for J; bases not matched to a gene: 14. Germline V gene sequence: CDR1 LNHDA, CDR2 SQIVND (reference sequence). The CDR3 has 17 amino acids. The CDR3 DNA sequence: TGTGCCACCCAGGACAGGGCAACATCTTACTCCTACAATGAGCAGTTCTTC. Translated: CATQDRATSYSYNEQFF.

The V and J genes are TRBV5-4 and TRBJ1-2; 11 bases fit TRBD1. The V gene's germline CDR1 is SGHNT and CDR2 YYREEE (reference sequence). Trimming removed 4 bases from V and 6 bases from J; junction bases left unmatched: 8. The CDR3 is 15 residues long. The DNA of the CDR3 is TGTGCCAGCAGCAAGGGACAGGGGGTTTATGATGGCTACACCTTC. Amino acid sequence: CASSKGQGVYDGYTF. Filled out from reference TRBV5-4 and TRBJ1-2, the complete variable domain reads ETGVTQSPTHLIKTRGQQVTLRCSSQSGHNTVSWYQQALGQGPQFIFQYYREEENGRGNFPPRFSGLQFPNYSSELNVNALELDDSALYLCASSKGQGVYDGYTFGSGTRLTVV.

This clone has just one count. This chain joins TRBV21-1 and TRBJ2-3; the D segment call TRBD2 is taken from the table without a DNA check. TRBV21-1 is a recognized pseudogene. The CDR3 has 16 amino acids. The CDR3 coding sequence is TGTGCCAGCAGCAAATCGACTAGCGGCTCCCCAGATACGCAGTATTTT. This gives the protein CASSKSTSGSPDTQYF.

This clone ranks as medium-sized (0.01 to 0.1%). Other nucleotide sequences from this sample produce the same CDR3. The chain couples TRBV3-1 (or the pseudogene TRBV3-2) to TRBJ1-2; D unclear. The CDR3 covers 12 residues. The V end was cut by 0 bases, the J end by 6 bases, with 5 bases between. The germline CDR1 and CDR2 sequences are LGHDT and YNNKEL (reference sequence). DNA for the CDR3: TGTGCCAGCAGCCAAGAGAAAGATGGCTACACCTTC. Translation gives CASSQEKDGYTF.

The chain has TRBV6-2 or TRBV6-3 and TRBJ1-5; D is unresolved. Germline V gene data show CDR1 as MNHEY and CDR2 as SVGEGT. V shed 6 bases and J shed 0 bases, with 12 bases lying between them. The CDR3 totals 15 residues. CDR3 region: CASSPGRDSNQPQHF. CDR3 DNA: TGTGCCAGCAGCCCCGGGAGAGATAGCAATCAGCCCCAGCATTTT.

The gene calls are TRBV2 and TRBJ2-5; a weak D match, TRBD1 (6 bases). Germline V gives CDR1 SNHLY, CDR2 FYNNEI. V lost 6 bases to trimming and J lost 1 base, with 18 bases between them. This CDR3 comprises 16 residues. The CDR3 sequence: CASSEWAGQIQETQYF. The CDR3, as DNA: TGTGCCAGCAGCGAGTGGGCCGGACAGATCCAAGAGACCCAGTACTTC.

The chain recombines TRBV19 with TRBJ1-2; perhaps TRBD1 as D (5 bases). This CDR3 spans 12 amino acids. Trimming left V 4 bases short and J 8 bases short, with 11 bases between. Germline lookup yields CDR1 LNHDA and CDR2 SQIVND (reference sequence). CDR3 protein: CASSRQGQGYTF. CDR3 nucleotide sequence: TGTGCCAGTAGTAGGCAGGGCCAAGGCTACACCTTC.

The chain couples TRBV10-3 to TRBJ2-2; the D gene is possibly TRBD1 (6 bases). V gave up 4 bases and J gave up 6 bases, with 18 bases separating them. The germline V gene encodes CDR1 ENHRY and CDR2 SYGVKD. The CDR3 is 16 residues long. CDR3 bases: TGTGCCATCAGTGCGTCTGGCGCAGGGGCCCCCGGGGAGCTGTTTTTT. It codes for CAISASGAGAPGELFF.

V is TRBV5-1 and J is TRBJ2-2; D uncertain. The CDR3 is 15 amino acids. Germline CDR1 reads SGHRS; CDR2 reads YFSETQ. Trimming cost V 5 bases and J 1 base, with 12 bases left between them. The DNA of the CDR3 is TGCGCCAGCAGTTTGCTCCAGAGGAACACCGGGGAGCTGTTTTTT. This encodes CASSLLQRNTGELFF. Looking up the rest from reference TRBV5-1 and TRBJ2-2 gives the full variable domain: KAGVTQTPRYLIKTRGQQVTLSCSPISGHRSVSWYQQTPGQGLQFLFEYFSETQRNKGNFPGRFSGRQFSNSRSEMNVSTLELGDSALYLCASSLLQRNTGELFFGEGSRLTVL.

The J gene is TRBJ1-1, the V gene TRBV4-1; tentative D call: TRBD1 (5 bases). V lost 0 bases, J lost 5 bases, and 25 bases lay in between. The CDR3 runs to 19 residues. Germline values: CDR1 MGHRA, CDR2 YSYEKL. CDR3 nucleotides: TGCGCCAGCAGCCAAGATCCGACGTATAGAGGTGGGGCTGGTACTGAAGCTTTCTTT. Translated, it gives CASSQDPTYRGGAGTEAFF.

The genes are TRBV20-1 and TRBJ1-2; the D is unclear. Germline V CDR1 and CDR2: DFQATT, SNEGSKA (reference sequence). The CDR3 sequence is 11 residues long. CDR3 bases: TGCATTGGCAGGAGATATGATGGCTACACCTTC. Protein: CIGRRYDGYTF.

The CDR3 here is CASRSRQGSPDGYTF. CDR3 sequence (DNA): TGTGCCAGCAGATCTCGACAGGGAAGTCCCGATGGCTACACCTTC. This rearrangement joins TRBV6-5 to TRBJ1-2; 7 bases are shared with TRBD1. With 6 bases clipped from V and 6 bases from J, the junction kept 13 bases outside the gene matches. The CDR3 length is 15 residues. Germline values: CDR1 MNHEY, CDR2 SVGAGI.

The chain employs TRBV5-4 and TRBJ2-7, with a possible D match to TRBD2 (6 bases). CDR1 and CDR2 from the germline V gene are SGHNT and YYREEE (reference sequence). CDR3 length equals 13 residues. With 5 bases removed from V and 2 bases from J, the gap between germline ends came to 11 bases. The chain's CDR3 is CASSRLGTYEQYV. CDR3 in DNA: TGTGCCAGCAGTCGACTAGGGACCTACGAGCAGTACGTC.

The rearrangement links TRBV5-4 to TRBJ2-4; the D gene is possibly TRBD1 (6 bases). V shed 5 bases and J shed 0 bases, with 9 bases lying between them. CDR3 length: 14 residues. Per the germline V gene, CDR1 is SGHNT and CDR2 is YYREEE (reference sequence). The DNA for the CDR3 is TGTGCCAGCAGACCACAGGGAGCCAAAAACATTCAGTACTTC. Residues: CASRPQGAKNIQYF.

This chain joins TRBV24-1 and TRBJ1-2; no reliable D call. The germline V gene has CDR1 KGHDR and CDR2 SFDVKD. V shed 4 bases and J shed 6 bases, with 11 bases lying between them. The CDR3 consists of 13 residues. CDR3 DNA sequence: TGTGCCACCAGTGACGCCCGGGAGAATGGCTACACCTTC. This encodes CATSDARENGYTF.

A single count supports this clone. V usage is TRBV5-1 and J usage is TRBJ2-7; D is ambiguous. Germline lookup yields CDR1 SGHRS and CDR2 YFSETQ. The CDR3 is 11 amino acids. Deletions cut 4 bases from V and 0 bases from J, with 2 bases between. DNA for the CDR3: TGCGCCAGCAGCGACTCCTACGAGCAGTACTTC. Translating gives CASSDSYEQYF.